These 8 T cell receptor beta chains originate from one sample sequenced in a study of blood T cell repertoires in COVID-19. Data came from immunoSEQ multiplex PCR; TCRdb stores just in-frame clones and leaves some out. Of about 15,000 clones in the sample, 80% to 95% are singletons; the top ten hold around 8%. Sequencing was performed on peripheral blood. The receptors shown here come from a human donor with active COVID-19. The donor label of this sample is uncertain.

The CDR3 reads CATRGSQETQYF. In DNA form, the CDR3 reads TGTGCCACCAGGGGCAGCCAAGAGACCCAGTACTTC. This chain connects TRBV24-1 to TRBJ2-5; D call uncertain. The CDR3 contains 12 residues. Germline assignment: CDR1 KGHDR and CDR2 SFDVKD. V was trimmed by 7 bases and J by 1 base, leaving 6 bases between them.

The rearrangement joins TRBV2 to TRBJ2-2, with 10 bases aligning to TRBD2. The CDR3 is 16 residues long. Trimming took 7 bases from V and 2 from J; bases not matched to a gene: 7. Germline CDR1 SNHLY, CDR2 FYNNEI. CDR3 sequence reads: CASMPGLASNTGELFF. In DNA, the CDR3 is TGTGCCAGCATGCCGGGACTAGCGTCAAACACCGGGGAGCTGTTTTTT.

The CDR3 DNA follows: TGTGCCAGTAGTAAGCGCGGGGGAACACAAGAGACCCAGTACTTC. Translated, it gives CASSKRGGTQETQYF. The chain recombines TRBV19 with TRBJ2-5; 7 bases match TRBD2. Trimming took 4 bases from V and 2 from J; bases not matched to a gene: 7. The CDR3 length is 15 residues. Germline V gene lookup returns CDR1 LNHDA and CDR2 SQIVND (reference sequence).

V gene TRBV11-2 combines with J gene TRBJ2-7; TRBD2 is a possible D gene (5 bases). Germline V gene lookup returns CDR1 SGHAT and CDR2 FQNNGV. The CDR3 length is 14 residues. V lost 4 bases, J lost 2 bases, and 12 bases lay in between. The CDR3 loop reads CASSSYRGTYEQYF. The CDR3 bases are TGTGCCAGCAGCTCATACCGGGGAACCTACGAGCAGTACTTC.

This chain joins TRBV6-5 and TRBJ1-5; 10 bases agree with TRBD1. Germline CDR1 is MNHEY and CDR2 is SVGAGI. Unmatched junction bases numbered 3, after V lost 7 bases and J lost 3 bases. The length of the CDR3 is 14 residues. The CDR3 DNA reads TGTGCCAGCACGGGGACAGGGGCCAATCAGCCCCAGCATTTT. Translating it yields CASTGTGANQPQHF.

The rearrangement links TRBV9 to TRBJ2-3, with 9 bases lining up with TRBD1. Per germline, CDR1 SGDLS and CDR2 YYNGEE. Unmatched junction bases numbered 4, after V lost 0 bases and J lost 2 bases. CDR3 length: 16 residues. CDR3 residues: CASSVAGTGFTDTQYF. The CDR3 nucleotides read TGTGCCAGCAGCGTAGCTGGGACAGGGTTCACAGATACGCAGTATTTT.

This clone showed up just once. The chain employs TRBV6-5 and TRBJ2-5, with no clear D. With 2 bases removed from V and 3 bases from J, the gap between germline ends came to 7 bases. The length of the CDR3 is 13 residues. Germline CDR1 and CDR2: MNHEY and SVGAGI. The CDR3 is CASSYGSEETQYF. CDR3 nucleotides: TGTGCCAGCAGTTACGGTAGTGAAGAGACCCAGTACTTC.

The CDR3 region is CASSQGWGVDSGNTIYF. CDR3 sequence (DNA): TGCGCCAGCAGCCAAGGTTGGGGGGTCGACTCTGGAAACACCATATATTTT. The rearrangement links TRBV4-3 to TRBJ1-3, with a weak D call TRBD1 (5 bases). V was clipped by 1 base and J by 0 bases, with 13 bases between them. Germline V gene sequence: CDR1 LGHNA, CDR2 YSLEER. The CDR3 is made up of 17 amino acids.